A single sample gave rise to the 22 T cell receptor beta chains below, sequenced in a study of OX40 agonist ivuxolimab in advanced cancers. Sequencing used immunoSEQ multiplex PCR; TCRdb keeps in-frame clones, though not all of them. The data hold 55,000 to 80,000 clones, with roughly four fifths observed a single time. This sample comprised CD4+ or CD8+ T cells sorted from blood, obtained in a trial of the OX40 agonist ivuxolimab. The source is an adult with an advanced solid tumor such as melanoma, head and neck, liver or kidney cancer.

The genes are TRBV7-3 and TRBJ1-1, with TRBD1 as a possible D gene (6 bases). The ends were cut back, 5 bases at V and 3 bases at J, with 19 bases in the middle. The CDR3 contains 16 residues. Germline V gives CDR1 SGHTA, CDR2 FQGTGA. The CDR3 loop reads CASSIYGGGDYTEAFF. CDR3 nucleotide sequence: TGTGCCAGCAGCATTTACGGCGGGGGCGACTACACTGAAGCTTTCTTT.

This sequence joins TRBV7-3 and TRBJ2-3, with D uncertain. Germline assignment: CDR1 SGHTA and CDR2 FQGTGA. Trimming pared 4 bases from V and 2 bases from J, leaving 4 bases between. The CDR3 covers 12 residues. CDR3 sequence reads: CASSSYTDTQYF. CDR3 bases: TGTGCCAGCAGCTCCTACACAGATACGCAGTATTTT.

This clone was detected ten times or more. The genes are TRBV7-2 and TRBJ2-7, with D hard to call. V was trimmed by 4 bases and J by 2 bases, leaving 18 bases between them. Germline V gene lookup returns CDR1 SGHTA and CDR2 FQGNSA. This CDR3 comprises 16 residues. The CDR3 reads CASSYTPGRSPYEQYF. Written as DNA, the CDR3 is TGTGCCAGCAGCTATACCCCGGGCCGCTCACCCTACGAGCAGTACTTC.

The chain employs TRBV7-9 and TRBJ2-2; D gene unclear. The V end lost 5 bases, the J end lost 6 bases, and 7 bases lay between the germline ends. The CDR3 sequence is 12 residues long. Per the germline V gene, CDR1 is SEHNR and CDR2 is FQNEAQ (reference sequence). The CDR3 protein is CASSHPAGELFF. The CDR3 bases are TGTGCCAGCAGCCACCCGGCCGGGGAGCTGTTTTTT.

This clone showed up just a few times. Written as DNA, the CDR3 is TGTGCCAGCAGTTACTCGGCCGACAGGGGAGGAGGCTACACCTTC. This sequence encodes CASSYSADRGGGYTF. The chain couples TRBV6-5 to TRBJ1-2; 8 nucleotides align to TRBD1. V dropped 0 bases and J dropped 8; count of bases not matched to a gene: 8. CDR3 length: 15 amino acids. Germline lookup yields CDR1 MNHEY and CDR2 SVGAGI.

The chain recombines TRBV5-1 with TRBJ2-3; 9 bases map to TRBD1. The V gene's germline CDR1 is SGHRS and CDR2 YFSETQ. The CDR3 consists of 16 residues. The ends lost 4 bases at V and 0 bases at J; junction bases unmatched: 6. In DNA form, the CDR3 reads TGCGCCAGCAGCGAACAGGGGGCACCTAGCACAGATACGCAGTATTTT. This translates into CASSEQGAPSTDTQYF. The full variable domain, completed using reference TRBV5-1 and TRBJ2-3, is KAGVTQTPRYLIKTRGQQVTLSCSPISGHRSVSWYQQTPGQGLQFLFEYFSETQRNKGNFPGRFSGRQFSNSRSEMNVSTLELGDSALYLCASSEQGAPSTDTQYFGPGTRLTVL.

The V gene is TRBV6-5, the J gene TRBJ1-5; no firm D call. Germline lookup yields CDR1 MNHEY and CDR2 SVGAGI. V was trimmed by 5 bases and J by 7 bases, leaving 18 bases between them. This CDR3 is built from 15 residues. The CDR3 bases are TGTGCCAGCAGTCCCCAGGCCTTCGCCGGACAGCCCCAGCATTTT. Protein: CASSPQAFAGQPQHF.

The V gene is TRBV5-5, the J gene TRBJ2-7; the D gene is possibly TRBD1 (6 bases). The CDR3 is 15 amino acids. Germline V lookup: CDR1 SGHKS, CDR2 YYEKEE (reference sequence). V was clipped by 1 base and J by 2 bases, with 13 bases between them. CDR3 in DNA: TGTGCCAGCAGCTTGTTGTACACAGGGACCTACGAGCAGTACTTC. This translates into CASSLLYTGTYEQYF.

The DNA of the CDR3 is TGTGCCAGCTCACCACCCGAGAGGGTCCACACAGATACGCAGTATTTT. Encoded protein: CASSPPERVHTDTQYF. The chain combines TRBV18 with TRBJ2-3; TRBD2 might be the D (5 bases). CDR1 is KGHSH and CDR2 is LQKENI in the germline V gene. V shed 0 bases and J shed 2 bases, with 12 bases lying between them. This CDR3 is 16 amino acids long.

In this sample, this clone turned up a few times. The rearrangement links TRBV10-2 to TRBJ2-1, with D hard to call. Trimming shortened V by 5 bases and J by 6 bases, and 5 bases separated the two germline ends. Germline V gene lookup returns CDR1 WSHSY and CDR2 SAAADI. The CDR3 extends over 11 amino acids. The CDR3 nucleotides read TGCGCCAGCAGTTCTCTCAATGAGCAGTTCTTC. Its protein product is CASSSLNEQFF.

The chain links TRBV19 to TRBJ1-5; no reliable D call. V lost 4 bases and J lost 11, with 15 bases in between. The length of the CDR3 is 13 residues. Germline loops: CDR1 LNHDA, CDR2 SQIVND (reference sequence). CDR3 region: CASSNERPSAQHF. For the CDR3, the DNA is TGTGCCAGTAGTAACGAAAGGCCCTCTGCCCAGCATTTT.

The J gene is TRBJ1-2, the V gene TRBV4-2; D uncertain. The V and J ends lost 0 bases and 2 bases respectively, with 13 bases between them. The CDR3 totals 16 residues. Germline lookup yields CDR1 LGHNA and CDR2 YNFKEQ. Written as DNA, the CDR3 is TGTGCCAGCAGCCAAGAGAGCGAGAAGGCAAACTATGGCTACACCTTC. This sequence encodes CASSQESEKANYGYTF.

The V and J genes are TRBV9 and TRBJ1-4, with 8 bases identical to TRBD1. The germline V gene encodes CDR1 SGDLS and CDR2 YYNGEE. V shed 6 bases, J shed 7 bases, and the junction held 11 bases outside the gene matches. The CDR3 runs 15 residues. The DNA for the CDR3 is TGTGCCAGCAAAGGACAGGGCACCGTGGGTGAAAAACTGTTTTTT. This translates into CASKGQGTVGEKLFF. Filled out from reference TRBV9 and TRBJ1-4, the complete variable domain reads DSGVTQTPKHLITATGQRVTLRCSPRSGDLSVYWYQQSLDQGLQFLIQYYNGEERAKGNILERFSAQQFPDLHSELNLSSLELGDSALYFCASKGQGTVGEKLFFGSGTQLSVL.

The chain combines TRBV2 with TRBJ2-3; a weak D match, TRBD1 (7 bases). This CDR3 contains 14 residues. V gave up 10 bases and J gave up 4 bases, with 18 bases separating them. Germline CDR1 SNHLY, CDR2 FYNNEI. The CDR3 DNA is TGTGCCAACTTAGCAGGGGGGTCCTCAGATACGCAGTATTTT. It yields the protein CANLAGGSSDTQYF.

The chain couples TRBV19 to TRBJ1-5; D gene uncertain. The CDR3 loop spans 15 amino acids. Trimming stripped 5 bases from V and 0 bases from J, with 11 bases between. Germline loops: CDR1 LNHDA, CDR2 SQIVND (reference sequence). CDR3 residues: CASSGTDNSNQPQHF. The DNA for the CDR3 is TGTGCCAGTAGTGGTACAGACAATAGCAATCAGCCCCAGCATTTT.

V and J are TRBV4-3 and TRBJ1-1; D may be TRBD1 (5 bases). This CDR3 has 14 amino acids. Germline V gene sequence: CDR1 LGHNA, CDR2 YSLEER. V lost 4 bases and J 1 base, leaving 10 bases between the germline ends. CDR3 residues: CASSRGGANTEAFF. The CDR3 nucleotides read TGCGCCAGCAGCCGGGGCGGGGCGAACACTGAAGCTTTCTTT.

The J gene is TRBJ2-1, the V gene TRBV2; unclear D gene. V shed 8 bases and J shed 5 bases, with 13 bases lying between them. This CDR3 is built from 13 residues. Germline CDR1 reads SNHLY; CDR2 reads FYNNEI. The CDR3 DNA is TGTGCCAGCGACCCTTACTTAAACAATGAGCAGTTCTTC. It specifies CASDPYLNNEQFF. Filled out from reference TRBV2 and TRBJ2-1, the complete variable domain reads EPEVTQTPSHQVTQMGQEVILRCVPISNHLYFYWYRQILGQKVEFLVSFYNNEISEKSEIFDDQFSVERPDGSNFTLKIRSTKLEDSAMYFCASDPYLNNEQFFGPGTRLTVL.

The chain is built from TRBV7-2 and TRBJ2-4; D unresolved. Germline lookup yields CDR1 SGHTA and CDR2 FQGNSA. The CDR3 is 13 amino acids. Trimming took 5 bases from V and 4 from J, leaving 9 bases between them. The CDR3 coding sequence is TGTGCCAGCAGCCCGGCAATTAAAAACATTCAGTACTTC. Its translation: CASSPAIKNIQYF. Filled out from reference TRBV7-2 and TRBJ2-4, the complete variable domain reads GAGVSQSPSNKVTEKGKDVELRCDPISGHTALYWYRQSLGQGLEFLIYFQGNSAPDKSGLPSDRFSAERTGGSVSTLTIQRTQQEDSAVYLCASSPAIKNIQYFGAGTRLSVL.

This clone turned up a few times. This chain uses TRBV19 with TRBJ2-2; 9 bases map to TRBD1. Trimming at V came to 5 bases and at J to 6 bases, leaving 4 bases not matched to a gene. Looked up from germline, CDR1 is LNHDA and CDR2 is SQIVND (reference sequence). This CDR3 is built from 14 residues. CDR3 in DNA: TGTGCCAGTAGTCTTACAGGGGGCGCCGGGGAGCTGTTTTTT. Translation gives CASSLTGGAGELFF.

In DNA, the CDR3 is TGTGCCAGCAGCTTGGTAATCGTTATGAAGTTCTTC. The encoded protein is CASSLVIVMKFF. This chain links TRBV5-4 with TRBJ2-1; D not certain. CDR1 is SGHNT, CDR2 YYREEE, per germline (reference sequence). Between the trimmed V and J ends, which lost 0 bases and 14 bases, there was a span of 12 bases. This CDR3 is built from 12 residues.

This rearrangement joins TRBV30 to TRBJ1-5, with 7 positions matching TRBD1. J gave up 6 bases and V 2 bases, and 7 bases lay outside the gene matches. CDR3 length: 14 residues. Germline CDR1 reads GTSNPN; CDR2 reads SVGIG (reference sequence). CDR3 in DNA: TGTGCCTGGAGTAGAGACAGGGACGGTCAGCCCCAGCATTTT. Its protein product is CAWSRDRDGQPQHF.

In DNA, the CDR3 is TGCGCCAGCAAGCCAGCGGGAGGGGAAGATACGCAGTATTTT. Translated, it gives CASKPAGGEDTQYF. V usage is TRBV5-1 and J usage is TRBJ2-3; 10 positions match TRBD2. Per the germline V gene, CDR1 is SGHRS and CDR2 is YFSETQ. This CDR3 spans 14 amino acids. V dropped 6 bases and J dropped 5; count of bases not matched to a gene: 6.